This T cell receptor beta chain was captured in a study of cytomegalovirus exposure and HLA in healthy donors. Study conclusions and caveats: A later analysis reportedly found that, within productive TCRs, an Asian-associated ancestry cluster had fewer N-insertions than the mean observed across the approximately 700 donors. The likely origin of a cluster of highly shared sequence variants was a sequencing artifact. Cytomegalovirus-associated TCR beta chains were listed, numbering some 170.

This CDR3 is built from 13 residues. CDR1 is SNHLY, CDR2 FYNNEI, per germline. Between the trimmed V and J ends, which lost 7 bases and 3 bases, there was a span of 13 bases. The PCR ran on 60 Vbeta and 13 Jbeta primers. Sequencing was performed with immunoSEQ multiplex PCR; in TCRdb, only in-frame clones are kept and a portion is missing. The repertoire holds 150,000 or so clones, with more than 8% as singletons. Only a few counts were recorded for this clone. The target antigen is unknown. The TCR sequence derives from a man in his fifties in good health and CMV-seronegative. The rearrangement links TRBV2 to TRBJ2-7; D may be TRBD2 (6 bases). The material sequenced was PBMCs. CDR3 amino acids: CASNDGSYYEQYF. CDR3 in DNA: TGTGCCAGCAACGACGGGAGTTACTACGAGCAGTACTTC.